The 18 T cell receptor beta chains below all came from one sample that was sequenced in a study of blood T cell repertoires in COVID-19. Sequenced by immunoSEQ multiplex PCR; TCRdb stores in-frame clones only, minus some. Seen here are 150,000 or so clones, roughly 83% observed once, and the top ten hold around 4.3%. Sequenced sample: PBMCs or T cells enriched from blood (not recorded which). These TCRs come from a woman between 45 and 60 years old who had recovered from COVID-19.

The chain combines TRBV12-5 with TRBJ2-1; tentative D call: TRBD2 (5 bases). The V gene's germline CDR1 is LGHNT and CDR2 FRNRAP. V lost 3 bases and J 7 bases, leaving 10 bases between the germline ends. CDR3 size: 13 residues. The CDR3 nucleotides are TGTGCTAGTGGTTTCTGGACGGGGAATGAGCAGTTCTTC. It encodes CASGFWTGNEQFF.

In this sample, this clone is medium-sized. The chain joins TRBV7-9 to TRBJ2-5; 8 bases match TRBD2. Germline V CDR1 and CDR2: SEHNR, FQNEAQ (reference sequence). With 7 bases clipped from V and 5 bases from J, the junction kept 12 bases outside the gene matches. CDR3 size: 15 residues. CDR3 loop: CASTPTGGARETQYF. CDR3 nucleotides: TGTGCCAGCACCCCGACCGGGGGGGCCCGGGAGACCCAGTACTTC.

V is TRBV4-1 and J is TRBJ1-5; perhaps TRBD1 as D (5 bases). V was shortened by 1 base and J by 0 bases, with 7 bases between the two germline ends. Germline V gene lookup returns CDR1 MGHRA and CDR2 YSYEKL. The CDR3 length is 15 residues. Written as DNA, the CDR3 is TGCGCCAGCAGCCAAGCAGGGAATAGCAATCAGCCCCAGCATTTT. It specifies CASSQAGNSNQPQHF.

This chain joins TRBV6-5 and TRBJ2-5; D unresolved. Deletions cut 7 bases from V and 0 bases from J, with 9 bases between. CDR3 length: 13 residues. Germline V gene lookup returns CDR1 MNHEY and CDR2 SVGAGI. The CDR3 DNA sequence: TGTGCCAGCACTGCGCGGTACCAAGAGACCCAGTACTTC. The encoded protein is CASTARYQETQYF.

The chain couples TRBV11-3 to TRBJ2-5; D may be TRBD2 (8 bases). The ends were cut back, 3 bases at V and 5 bases at J, with 13 bases in the middle. This CDR3 spans 14 amino acids. CDR1 and CDR2 from the germline V gene are SGHNT and YENEEA. CDR3: CASSLGLGGETQYF. CDR3 in DNA: TGTGCCAGCAGCTTGGGACTAGGGGGCGAGACCCAGTACTTC.

The gene calls are TRBV9 and TRBJ2-1; perhaps TRBD2 as D (5 bases). Germline V gene lookup returns CDR1 SGDLS and CDR2 YYNGEE. The V end was cut by 4 bases, the J end by 6 bases, with 14 bases between. CDR3 length: 14 residues. The CDR3 is CASSPPPSFNEQFF. The CDR3 bases are TGTGCCAGCAGCCCCCCCCCTAGCTTCAATGAGCAGTTCTTC.

The gene calls are TRBV7-9 and TRBJ1-2; TRBD1 might be the D (6 bases). Trimming pared 4 bases from V and 8 bases from J, leaving 14 bases between. CDR1 and CDR2 from the germline V gene are SEHNR and FQNEAQ (reference sequence). This CDR3 is built from 13 residues. This CDR3 reads CASSSGQSAGYTF. The CDR3 DNA reads as TGTGCCAGCAGCTCGGGACAATCCGCCGGCTACACCTTC.

The chain carries TRBV5-1 and TRBJ1-3; D not certain. The CDR3 totals 15 residues. Per the germline V gene, CDR1 is SGHRS and CDR2 is YFSETQ. Trimming removed 4 bases at V and 0 bases at J, with 11 bases between. CDR3 in DNA: TGCGCCAGCAGCCCCCCGGGAGGCTCTGGAAACACCATATATTTT. Translated: CASSPPGGSGNTIYF.

This clone was observed a single time. The chain links TRBV7-9 to TRBJ2-1; D is possibly TRBD1 (6 bases). The CDR3 contains 16 residues. The V gene lost 4 bases and the J gene lost 1 base, with 14 bases spanning the gap. CDR1 and CDR2 from the germline V gene are SEHNR and FQNEAQ (reference sequence). In nucleotides, the CDR3 is TGTGCCAGCAGCTCACAGGGCCTAAGATCCTACAATGAGCAGTTCTTC. This translates into CASSSQGLRSYNEQFF.

The rearrangement links TRBV5-4 to TRBJ1-3; D unresolved. V lost 4 bases and J lost 1, with 9 bases in between. CDR3 length: 14 residues. The germline V gene has CDR1 SGHNT and CDR2 YYREEE (reference sequence). DNA for the CDR3: TGTGCCAGCAGCCGCTTCGGGTCTGGAAACACCATATATTTT. Protein product: CASSRFGSGNTIYF.

This clone was recorded once. The chain links TRBV19 to TRBJ1-2, with D unresolved. Germline V CDR1 and CDR2: LNHDA, SQIVND (reference sequence). CDR3 size: 13 residues. With 2 bases removed from V and 2 bases from J, the gap between germline ends came to 6 bases. In nucleotides, the CDR3 is TGTGCCAGTAGTATATCAGAAAACTATGGCTACACCTTC. Protein sequence: CASSISENYGYTF.

The chain combines TRBV5-5 with TRBJ1-6; 9 positions match TRBD1. With 6 bases clipped from V and 9 bases from J, the junction kept 16 bases outside the gene matches. The CDR3 has 17 amino acids. Germline-derived CDR1 and CDR2 are SGHKS and YYEKEE (reference sequence). The CDR3 nucleotides are TGTGCCAGCAACCTTGGCCCCACCGGGACAGGGTTTTCACCCCTCCACTTT. Translation gives CASNLGPTGTGFSPLHF.

The V and J genes are TRBV11-3 and TRBJ1-4; no clear D. Per the germline V gene, CDR1 is SGHNT and CDR2 is YENEEA. Trimming cost V 1 base and J 2 bases, with 23 bases left between them. This CDR3 has 20 amino acids. CDR3 DNA sequence: TGTGCCAGCAGCTTAGGTCTCATAGGCGGGGTCAGCGCCACTAATGAAAAACTGTTTTTT. This translates into CASSLGLIGGVSATNEKLFF.

This clone was seen once. The chain carries TRBV27 and TRBJ2-1, with TRBD2 as a possible D gene (5 bases). V was clipped by 6 bases and J by 0 bases, with 6 bases between them. Germline CDR1 MNHEY, CDR2 SMNVEV (reference sequence). This CDR3 comprises 13 residues. As DNA, the CDR3 is TGTGCCAGCAGGGGGAGCTCCTACAATGAGCAGTTCTTC. This translates into CASRGSSYNEQFF.

This chain uses TRBV11-3 with TRBJ2-3; D is perhaps TRBD2 (6 bases). The CDR3 totals 15 residues. The germline CDR1 and CDR2 sequences are SGHNT and YENEEA. Trimming shortened V by 5 bases and J by 2 bases, and 14 bases separated the two germline ends. This CDR3 is CASSPNSGPTDTQYF. CDR3 DNA: TGTGCCAGCAGCCCCAATAGCGGCCCCACAGATACGCAGTATTTT.

The chain combines TRBV11-3 with TRBJ1-2; 7 bases match TRBD1. Losses at the gene ends were 5 bases for V and 6 bases for J; bases not matched to a gene: 6. The CDR3 totals 13 residues. CDR1 is SGHNT, CDR2 YENEEA, per germline. The CDR3 nucleotides read TGTGCCAGCAGCCGGGGGCAGGGGGATGGCTACACCTTC. This encodes CASSRGQGDGYTF.

The chain links TRBV5-1 to TRBJ2-5; TRBD1 aligns across 11 bases. V lost 2 bases and J lost 4; bases outside the gene matches: 4. The CDR3 is made up of 15 amino acids. Germline V gene lookup returns CDR1 SGHRS and CDR2 YFSETQ. CDR3 protein: CASSFRTGGGETQYF. CDR3 DNA sequence: TGCGCCAGCAGCTTTCGGACAGGGGGCGGAGAGACCCAGTACTTC.

The V call is TRBV7-8, the J call TRBJ1-2; 10 bases agree with TRBD1. In germline, CDR1 is SGHVS, CDR2 FQNEAQ. The CDR3 totals 14 residues. The V and J ends lost 4 bases and 7 bases, in that order; junction bases with no gene match: 6. CDR3 sequence reads: CASSSDRGLSGYTF. CDR3 DNA sequence: TGTGCCAGCAGCTCAGACAGGGGGCTCAGTGGCTACACCTTC.